What follows are 29 T cell receptor beta chains derived from one specimen sequenced in a study of cytomegalovirus exposure and HLA in healthy donors. PCR used 60 Vbeta primers and 13 Jbeta primers. Data came from immunoSEQ multiplex PCR; TCRdb stores just in-frame clones and leaves some out. The sample consists of 40,000 to 55,000 clones, around 70% of them appearing once. Input material: PBMCs. The receptors here all came from a woman between 50 and 59 years old in good health and CMV-seronegative.

This clone was counted between two and nine times. V gene TRBV5-1 combines with J gene TRBJ1-4, with TRBD1 matching over 7 bases. With 6 bases clipped from V and 0 bases from J, the junction kept 5 bases outside the gene matches. This CDR3 region has 15 residues. CDR1 is SGHRS and CDR2 is YFSETQ in the germline V gene. CDR3 DNA: TGCGCCAGCATGGGGACAGAAACAACTAATGAAAAACTGTTTTTT. Its translation is CASMGTETTNEKLFF.

As for this clone: One junction end does not reproduce the germline sequence, and a read error may be involved. The CDR3 region has the DNA TGTGCCAGCAGTGGAGTGGGGGGGGCGCAAAATGCTCAGTGGTTC. Translation: CASSGVGGAQNAQWF. This chain links TRBV2 with TRBJ2-7, with a tentative D call TRBD2 (7 bases). The CDR3 runs to 15 residues. Germline CDR1 SNHLY, CDR2 FYNNEI.

This rearrangement joins TRBV30 to TRBJ2-1; D possibly corresponds to TRBD2 (5 bases). Germline V gives CDR1 GTSNPN, CDR2 SVGIG (reference sequence). The length of the CDR3 is 15 residues. Trimming pared 0 bases from V and 6 bases from J, leaving 15 bases between. CDR3 amino acids: CAWSVLGGLGNEQFF. DNA for the CDR3: TGTGCCTGGAGTGTACTGGGCGGACTCGGCAATGAGCAGTTCTTC.

The table lists this clone with a few counts. The chain uses TRBV29-1 and TRBJ1-1; D possibly corresponds to TRBD1 (6 bases). The V and J ends lost 7 bases and 2 bases respectively, with 11 bases between them. Germline V gene lookup returns CDR1 SQVTM and CDR2 ANQGSEA. The CDR3 is 12 residues long. In nucleotides, the CDR3 is TGCAGCGGAGGGACACATAACACTGAAGCTTTCTTT. It encodes CSGGTHNTEAFF.

The chain combines TRBV19 with TRBJ1-5; D is unresolved. The CDR3 covers 13 residues. V was shortened by 3 bases and J by 7 bases, with 10 bases between the two germline ends. Germline assignment: CDR1 LNHDA and CDR2 SQIVND (reference sequence). CDR3 DNA sequence: TGTGCCAGTAGTATCTCTCCCCAGCAGCCCCAGCATTTT. It codes for CASSISPQQPQHF.

This clone was seen a handful of times. For the CDR3, the DNA is TGTGCCAGCAGCTTGGGGGACTTCGGTCCCTACGAGCAGTACTTC. It specifies CASSLGDFGPYEQYF. The chain employs TRBV5-4 and TRBJ2-7; D possibly corresponds to TRBD2 (6 bases). The V end was cut by 0 bases, the J end by 2 bases, with 12 bases between. Germline V gene lookup returns CDR1 SGHNT and CDR2 YYREEE (reference sequence). The CDR3 totals 15 residues. The full variable domain, in which reference TRBV5-4 and TRBJ2-7 provide the parts outside the CDR3, is ETGVTQSPTHLIKTRGQQVTLRCSSQSGHNTVSWYQQALGQGPQFIFQYYREEENGRGNFPPRFSGLQFPNYSSELNVNALELDDSALYLCASSLGDFGPYEQYFGPGTRLTVT.

The chain links TRBV20-1 to TRBJ1-2; D is possibly TRBD1 (6 bases). The CDR3 is made up of 11 amino acids. V shed 5 bases and J shed 12 bases, with 16 bases lying between them. Germline lookup yields CDR1 DFQATT and CDR2 SNEGSKA (reference sequence). The CDR3 here is CSASEGGGNTF. For the CDR3, the DNA is TGCAGTGCTTCTGAAGGGGGTGGTAACACCTTC.

This clone was recorded a few times. The chain joins TRBV7-2 to TRBJ1-5; D ambiguous. Germline V gene sequence: CDR1 SGHTA, CDR2 FQGNSA. This CDR3 is built from 16 residues. V lost 5 bases to trimming and J lost 2 bases, with 16 bases between them. The CDR3 loop reads CASSPTGGFGNQPQHF. CDR3 nucleotides: TGTGCCAGCAGCCCAACGGGAGGGTTCGGCAATCAGCCCCAGCATTTT.

The CDR3 nucleotides are TGTGCCAGCAGCTTCTCCGGGACAGGGGCCTACGAGCAGTACTTC. Amino acids: CASSFSGTGAYEQYF. V and J are TRBV7-9 and TRBJ2-7, with 10 bases fitting TRBD1. The CDR3 spans 15 residues. Looked up from germline, CDR1 is SEHNR and CDR2 is FQNEAQ (reference sequence). V was clipped by 3 bases and J by 2 bases; unmatched bases: 4.

Only a few counts were recorded for this clone. The chain combines TRBV5-1 with TRBJ2-7; the D gene is possibly TRBD1 (6 bases). This CDR3 contains 13 residues. Germline-derived CDR1 and CDR2 are SGHRS and YFSETQ. Trimming removed 4 bases at V and 2 bases at J, with 10 bases between. The CDR3 bases are TGCGCCAGCAGCATCGACAGGACCTACGAGCAGTACTTC. It codes for CASSIDRTYEQYF.

The J gene is TRBJ1-5, the V gene TRBV28, with D hard to call. This CDR3 spans 12 amino acids. CDR1 MDHEN and CDR2 SYDVKM come from the germline V gene. V was shortened by 3 bases and J by 6 bases, with 6 bases between the two germline ends. The CDR3 spells CASSFPGQPQHF. The CDR3 DNA is TGTGCCAGCAGTTTTCCAGGTCAGCCCCAGCATTTT.

The table lists this clone with a few counts. The genes are TRBV7-9 and TRBJ2-7; 13 bases are a match to TRBD2. Germline V gives CDR1 SEHNR, CDR2 FQNEAQ (reference sequence). The CDR3 loop spans 16 amino acids. Unmatched junction bases numbered 9, after V lost 6 bases and J lost 4 bases. CDR3 coding DNA: TGTGCCAGCAGTCATCCTCGGACTAGCGGGAGTTACGAGCAGTACTTC. Encoded protein: CASSHPRTSGSYEQYF. Variable domain in full (rest from reference TRBV7-9 and TRBJ2-7): DTGVSQNPRHKITKRGQNVTFRCDPISEHNRLYWYRQTLGQGPEFLTYFQNEAQLEKSRLLSDRFSAERPKGSFSTLEIQRTEQGDSAMYLCASSHPRTSGSYEQYFGPGTRLTVT.

This clone was counted a single time. The chain recombines TRBV6-5 with TRBJ2-5; D is uncertain. The end of the DNA fits TRBJ2-7 better, so the J call may be wrong. Germline CDR1 reads MNHEY; CDR2 reads SVGAGI. The CDR3 spans 11 residues. As DNA, the CDR3 is TGTGCCAGCAGGACACCCTACGAGCAGTACTTC. Its protein product is CASRTPYEQYF.

Judged by abundance, this clone is medium-sized. The chain combines TRBV2 with TRBJ1-4; D is unresolved. Germline assignment: CDR1 SNHLY and CDR2 FYNNEI. Trimming left V 4 bases short and J 5 bases short, with 11 bases between. CDR3 length: 14 residues. CDR3: CASSGPGTNEKLFF. CDR3 nucleotide sequence: TGTGCCAGCAGTGGACCAGGTACGAATGAAAAACTGTTTTTT.

The chain carries TRBV6-6 and TRBJ1-6; the D is unclear. The V end was cut by 11 bases, the J end by 8 bases, with 10 bases between. Germline CDR1 reads MNHNY; CDR2 reads SVGAGI (reference sequence). The CDR3 contains 11 residues. DNA of the CDR3: TGTGCCGTCGGGGAGGATTCACCCCTCCACTTT. Amino acids: CAVGEDSPLHF.

This chain links TRBV27 with TRBJ1-2; D remains ambiguous. Germline CDR1 is MNHEY and CDR2 is SMNVEV (reference sequence). The germline V and J ends were trimmed by 5 bases and 4 bases, with 14 bases remaining between them. The CDR3 loop spans 14 amino acids. Here the CDR3 reads CASSPSRGSYGYTF. CDR3 sequence (DNA): TGTGCCAGCAGTCCCTCCCGAGGGAGCTATGGCTACACCTTC.

This clone was seen a handful of times. This chain joins TRBV28 and TRBJ2-5; D is unresolved. The V end lost 3 bases, the J end lost 5 bases, and 10 bases lay between the germline ends. Germline CDR1 is MDHEN and CDR2 is SYDVKM. This CDR3 has 13 residues. In DNA, the CDR3 is TGTGCCAGCAGTTTTCCAGAGAGGGAGACCCAGTACTTC. This codes for CASSFPERETQYF.

This clone was recorded a few times. V gene TRBV19 combines with J gene TRBJ1-2; no clear D gene. CDR1 is LNHDA, CDR2 SQIVND, per germline (reference sequence). The CDR3 sequence is 14 residues long. V lost 3 bases, J lost 0 bases, and 8 bases lay in between. DNA of the CDR3: TGTGCCAGTAGTATGGCGGTTTCTAACTATGGCTACACCTTC. Protein product: CASSMAVSNYGYTF.

This rearrangement joins TRBV30 to TRBJ2-7; D unclear. The CDR3 loop spans 12 amino acids. V was clipped by 0 bases and J by 3 bases, with 6 bases between them. Germline V gene lookup returns CDR1 GTSNPN and CDR2 SVGIG (reference sequence). The CDR3 DNA sequence: TGTGCCTGGAGTGTCGCCGGCTACGAGCAGTACTTC. Protein: CAWSVAGYEQYF.

The V and J genes are TRBV4-3 and TRBJ1-1, with D maybe TRBD1 (5 bases). Trimming took off 0 bases at V and 6 bases at J, with 29 bases between the two ends. The CDR3 loop spans 20 amino acids. Germline V gene data show CDR1 as LGHNA and CDR2 as YSLEER. The CDR3 DNA reads as TGCGCCAGCAGCCAAGAGGTTGGCTGGGGCCTTAGGGCAGTGGAGTCTGAAGCTTTCTTT. Its protein is CASSQEVGWGLRAVESEAFF.

There are a few counts of this clone. The J gene is TRBJ1-5, the V gene TRBV6-1; TRBD1 aligns across 8 bases. Germline lookup yields CDR1 MNHNS and CDR2 SASEGT. The V gene end was trimmed by 2 bases and the J gene end by 7 bases; junction bases not matched to a gene: 10. CDR3 size: 16 residues. As DNA, the CDR3 is TGTGCCAGCAGTGAATTTTGGACAGGGCCGGGGCAGCCCCAGCATTTT. Its protein is CASSEFWTGPGQPQHF.

This clone was seen only once. This rearrangement joins TRBV2 to TRBJ1-4; no reliable D call. The CDR3 consists of 14 residues. The V gene's germline CDR1 is SNHLY and CDR2 FYNNEI. V was cut by 4 bases and J by 7 bases, with 13 bases left in between. CDR3 region: CASSVGRTPEKLFF. In nucleotides, the CDR3 is TGTGCCAGCAGTGTCGGTAGGACTCCTGAAAAACTGTTTTTT.

The DNA of the CDR3 is TGTGCCAGTAGTATAGCCTATATGAACTATGGCTACACCTTC. Protein sequence: CASSIAYMNYGYTF. The chain joins TRBV19 to TRBJ1-2; D is unresolved. This CDR3 is built from 14 residues. V was shortened by 1 base and J by 2 bases, with 8 bases between the two germline ends. The germline V gene has CDR1 LNHDA and CDR2 SQIVND (reference sequence).

The chain recombines TRBV6-5 with TRBJ1-2; 11 positions agree with TRBD1. This CDR3 comprises 14 residues. The germline CDR1 and CDR2 sequences are MNHEY and SVGAGI. V was pared by 5 bases and J by 8 bases, with 7 bases of the junction left unmatched. CDR3: CASSPGQGARGYTF. The CDR3 DNA reads as TGTGCCAGCAGTCCAGGACAGGGGGCGCGGGGCTACACCTTC.

J is TRBJ2-3 and V is TRBV29-1, with 10 positions matching TRBD2. The V gene end was trimmed by 4 bases and the J gene end by 2 bases; junction bases not matched to a gene: 3. CDR1 is SQVTM and CDR2 is ANQGSEA in the germline V gene. The CDR3 covers 14 residues. The CDR3 nucleotides read TGCAGCGTTGTAGCGGGAGGATACACAGATACGCAGTATTTT. Encoded protein: CSVVAGGYTDTQYF.

V is TRBV13 and J is TRBJ2-1; a possible D gene is TRBD2 (5 bases). There are 13 residues in the CDR3. V was cut by 5 bases and J by 4 bases, with 9 bases left in between. Germline V gives CDR1 PRHDT, CDR2 FYEKMQ (reference sequence). The CDR3 region has the DNA TGTGCCAGCAGCCATGGGGAGTACAATGAGCAGTTCTTC. Protein product: CASSHGEYNEQFF.

By share, this clone counts as medium-sized. The genes are TRBV14 and TRBJ2-3; D is perhaps TRBD2 (5 bases). Germline CDR1 reads SGHDN; CDR2 reads FVKESK. The V end was cut by 1 base, the J end by 3 bases, with 17 bases between. The CDR3 extends over 17 amino acids. This chain's CDR3 is CASSQGGPGYVTDTQYF. The CDR3 nucleotides are TGTGCCAGCAGCCAAGGAGGTCCGGGGTATGTTACAGATACGCAGTATTTT. The full variable domain, with the rest looked up from reference TRBV14 and TRBJ2-3, is EAGVTQFPSHSVIEKGQTVTLRCDPISGHDNLYWYRRVMGKEIKFLLHFVKESKQDESGMPNNRFLAERTGGTYSTLKVQPAELEDSGVYFCASSQGGPGYVTDTQYFGPGTRLTVL.

The CDR3 nucleotides are TGTGCCAGTACCCTAGGAGGGACAGCCAACACCGGGGAGCTGTTTTTT. Its protein is CASTLGGTANTGELFF. The rearrangement joins TRBV19 to TRBJ2-2; tentative D call: TRBD1 (7 bases). Germline V CDR1 and CDR2: LNHDA, SQIVND (reference sequence). V was pared by 7 bases and J by 2 bases, with 17 bases between. The CDR3 is 16 residues long.

The chain has TRBV5-1 and TRBJ1-1; 7 bases line up with TRBD1. The CDR3 contains 14 residues. J lost 6 bases, V lost 2 bases, and 7 bases had no gene match. CDR1 SGHRS and CDR2 YFSETQ come from the germline V gene. The CDR3 here is CASSFKGAGSEAFF. The CDR3, as DNA: TGCGCCAGCAGCTTTAAGGGGGCAGGTTCTGAAGCTTTCTTT.